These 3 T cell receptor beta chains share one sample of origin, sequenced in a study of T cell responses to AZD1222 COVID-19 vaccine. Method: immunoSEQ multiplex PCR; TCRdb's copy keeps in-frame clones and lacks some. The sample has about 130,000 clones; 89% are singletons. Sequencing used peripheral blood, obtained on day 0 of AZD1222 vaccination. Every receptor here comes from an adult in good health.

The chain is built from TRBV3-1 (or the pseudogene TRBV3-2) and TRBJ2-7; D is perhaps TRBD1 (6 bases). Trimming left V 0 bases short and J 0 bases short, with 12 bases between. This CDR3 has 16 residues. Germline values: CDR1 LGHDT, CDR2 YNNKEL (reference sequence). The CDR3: CASSQERQVRSYEQYF. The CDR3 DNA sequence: TGTGCCAGCAGCCAAGAGCGACAGGTCCGCTCCTACGAGCAGTACTTC.

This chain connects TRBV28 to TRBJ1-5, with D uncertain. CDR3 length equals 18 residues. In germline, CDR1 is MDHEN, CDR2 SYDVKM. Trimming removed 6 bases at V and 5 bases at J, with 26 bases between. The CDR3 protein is CASRLTEPGWVRDQPQHF. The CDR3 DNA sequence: TGTGCCAGCAGACTAACCGAACCGGGGTGGGTCCGGGATCAGCCCCAGCATTTT.

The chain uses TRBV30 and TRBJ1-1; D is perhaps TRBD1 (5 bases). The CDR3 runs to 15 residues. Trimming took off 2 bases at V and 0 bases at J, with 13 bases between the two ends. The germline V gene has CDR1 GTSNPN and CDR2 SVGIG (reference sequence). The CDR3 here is CAWSRMGPLNTEAFF. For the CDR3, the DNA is TGTGCCTGGAGTCGGATGGGACCGCTGAACACTGAAGCTTTCTTT.